The T cell receptor (beta chain) under discussion was sequenced for a study of blood T cell repertoires in COVID-19. Germline assignment: CDR1 SQVTM and CDR2 ANQGSEA. Between the trimmed V and J ends, which lost 5 bases and 1 base, there was a span of 18 bases. The CDR3 runs to 15 residues. Clones were read by immunoSEQ multiplex PCR, and TCRdb kept only the in-frame ones, dropping some. In the table there are a few hundred thousand clones, around 87% of which are singletons. Participants were aged about 18 to 95 years, lived in over 20 US areas, and enrolled virtually. Among Cohort 3 donors, those recovered had two negative PCRs, clearance, or symptom resolution.

The sequence came from a man aged 18 to 29 who had recovered from COVID-19. The chain combines TRBV29-1 with TRBJ2-7; weak D call: TRBD1 (5 bases). The specimen sequenced was PBMCs or T cells enriched from blood (not recorded which). As DNA, the CDR3 is TGCAGCGTTCTAAAATTAAGGGGTCGTTCCTACGAGCAGTACTTC. Residues: CSVLKLRGRSYEQYF.